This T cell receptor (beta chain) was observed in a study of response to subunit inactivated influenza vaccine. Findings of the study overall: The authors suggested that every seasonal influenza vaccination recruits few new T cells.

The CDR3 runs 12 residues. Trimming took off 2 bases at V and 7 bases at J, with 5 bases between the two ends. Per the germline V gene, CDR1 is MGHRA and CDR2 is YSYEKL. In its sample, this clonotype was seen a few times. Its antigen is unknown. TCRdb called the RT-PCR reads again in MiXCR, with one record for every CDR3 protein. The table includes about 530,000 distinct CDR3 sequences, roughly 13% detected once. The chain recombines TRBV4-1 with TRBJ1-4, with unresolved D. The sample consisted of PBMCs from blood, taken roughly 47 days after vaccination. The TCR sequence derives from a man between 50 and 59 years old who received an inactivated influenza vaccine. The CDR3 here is CASSQRGEKLFF. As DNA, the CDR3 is TGCGCCAGCAGCCAACGGGGTGAAAAACTGTTTTTT.